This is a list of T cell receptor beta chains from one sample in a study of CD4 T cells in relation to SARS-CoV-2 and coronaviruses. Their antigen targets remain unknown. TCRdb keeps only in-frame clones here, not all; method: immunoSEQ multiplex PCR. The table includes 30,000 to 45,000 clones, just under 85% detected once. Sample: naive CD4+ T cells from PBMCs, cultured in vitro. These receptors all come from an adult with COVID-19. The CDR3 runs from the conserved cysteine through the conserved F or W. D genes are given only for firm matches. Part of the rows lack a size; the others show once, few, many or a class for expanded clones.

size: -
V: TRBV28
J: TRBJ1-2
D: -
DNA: TGTGCCAGCAGTCAACAGGGTCTGGTCTTTGGCTACACCTTC
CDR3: CASSQQGLVFGYTF

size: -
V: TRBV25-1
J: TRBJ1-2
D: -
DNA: TGTGCCAGCAGTTACAAGGAAGGGAACTATGGCTACACCTTC
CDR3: CASSYKEGNYGYTF

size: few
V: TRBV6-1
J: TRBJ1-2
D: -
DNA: TGTGCCAGCAGTGAACAAGTTGGGAGCGGCTACACCTTC
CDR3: CASSEQVGSGYTF

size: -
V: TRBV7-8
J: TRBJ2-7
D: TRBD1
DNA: TGTGCCAGCAGCACAGGGGTATTAGGGAGTCAGTACTTC
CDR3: CASSTGVLGSQYF

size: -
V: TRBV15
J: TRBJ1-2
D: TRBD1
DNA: TGTGCCACCAGCAGGGACAGGGGGCAGGGCTACACCTTC
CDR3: CATSRDRGQGYTF

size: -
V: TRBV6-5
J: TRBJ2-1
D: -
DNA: TGTGCCAGCAGTTACAGGACCTACTCCTACAATGAGCAGTTCTTC
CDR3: CASSYRTYSYNEQFF

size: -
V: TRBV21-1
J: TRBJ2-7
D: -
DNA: TGTGCCAGACGAACTAGCGACTCCTACGAGCAGTACTTC
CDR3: CARRTSDSYEQYF

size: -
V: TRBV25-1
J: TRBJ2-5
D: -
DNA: TGTGCCAGCAGTGAATGGGAGACCCAGTACTTC
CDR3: CASSEWETQYF

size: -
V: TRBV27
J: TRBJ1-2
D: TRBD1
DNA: TGTGCCAGCAGCCGGGACAGGGTAGGCTATGGCTACACCTTC
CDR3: CASSRDRVGYGYTF

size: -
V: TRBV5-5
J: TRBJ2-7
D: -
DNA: TGTGCCAGCAGCTTGGACCCAGGGGAATGGGGCGAGCAGTACTTC
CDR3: CASSLDPGEWGEQYF

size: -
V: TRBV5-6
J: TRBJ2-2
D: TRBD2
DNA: TGTGCCAGCAGCTTGTACGAACTAGCGGGAGTAGGCGGGGAGCTGTTTTTT
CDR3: CASSLYELAGVGGELFF

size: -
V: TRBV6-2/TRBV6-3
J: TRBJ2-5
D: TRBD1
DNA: TGTGCCAGCAGTTACTCGGGGACAGAAGAAGAGACCCAGTACTTC
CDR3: CASSYSGTEEETQYF

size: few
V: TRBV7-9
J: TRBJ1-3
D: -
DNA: TGTGCCAGCAGCTTAAAGGAAGACACCATATATTTT
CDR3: CASSLKEDTIYF

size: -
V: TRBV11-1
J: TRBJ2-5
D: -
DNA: TGTGCCAGCAGCCAGTCTTTAGGGCGGCAAGAGACCCAGTACTTC
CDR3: CASSQSLGRQETQYF

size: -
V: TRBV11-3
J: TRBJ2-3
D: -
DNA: TGTGCCAGCAGCTTAGATTCAGATACGCAGTATTTT
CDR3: CASSLDSDTQYF

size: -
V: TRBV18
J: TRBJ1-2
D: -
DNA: TGTGCCAGCTCACAGGGTCTGGATTTCGCCTACACCTTC
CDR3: CASSQGLDFAYTF

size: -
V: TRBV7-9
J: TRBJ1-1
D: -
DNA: TGTGCCAGCAGCCCGTTACAGGGTGGGGAAACTGAAGCTTTCTTT
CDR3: CASSPLQGGETEAFF

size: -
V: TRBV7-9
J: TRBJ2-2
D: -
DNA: TGTGCCAGCAGCTTTTCGGCCAGGGCAAGAAGGAGCACCGGGGAGCTGTTTTTT
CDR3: CASSFSARARRSTGELFF

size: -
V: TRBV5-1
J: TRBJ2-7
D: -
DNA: TGCGCCAGCAGCTTAGGTGGGGAACCCTACGAGCAGTACTTC
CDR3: CASSLGGEPYEQYF

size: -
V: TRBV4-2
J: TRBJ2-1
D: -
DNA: TGTGCCAGCAGCCAACGTAGTTTGGACGATCACAATGAGCAGTTCTTC
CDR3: CASSQRSLDDHNEQFF

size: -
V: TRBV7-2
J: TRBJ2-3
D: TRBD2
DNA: TGTGCCAGCAGCTTAGAAGTACTAGCGGGAGGGCCAACAGATACGCAGTATTTT
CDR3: CASSLEVLAGGPTDTQYF

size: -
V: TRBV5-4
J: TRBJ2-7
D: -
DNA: TGTGCCAGCAGCTTGCGGGGCGGGCACTACGAGCAGTACTTC
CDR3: CASSLRGGHYEQYF

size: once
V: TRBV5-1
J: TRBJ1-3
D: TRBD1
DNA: TGCGCCAGCAGCGCAGGGGACAGGAGCTCTGGAAACACCATATATTTT
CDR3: CASSAGDRSSGNTIYF

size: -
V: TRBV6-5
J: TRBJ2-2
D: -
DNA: TGTGCCACCAGAGGAGAGCGAAAAAACACCGGGGAGCTGTTTTTT
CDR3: CATRGERKNTGELFF

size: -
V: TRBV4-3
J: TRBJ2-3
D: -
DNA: TGCGCCAGCAGCCAAGATGGAACCGTAACAGATACGCAGTATTTT
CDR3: CASSQDGTVTDTQYF

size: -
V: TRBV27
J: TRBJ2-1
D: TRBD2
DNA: TGTGCCAGCAGACGGAGCGGGAGGGGTGAGCAGTTCTTC
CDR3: CASRRSGRGEQFF

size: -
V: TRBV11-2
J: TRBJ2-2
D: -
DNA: TGTGCCAGCAGCTTTTCGACCGGGGAGCTGTTTTTT
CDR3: CASSFSTGELFF